This T cell receptor (beta chain) was obtained from a study of T cell responses to AZD1222 COVID-19 vaccine. Findings and limits, study-wide: The repertoires were collected only after the peak T cell response.

Here immunoSEQ multiplex PCR was the method, and the copy in TCRdb shows in-frame clones only, minus some. This sample has 100,000 to 150,000 clones, with 75% to 90% found just once. CDR1 is SGHVS, CDR2 FNYEAQ, per germline. Unmatched junction bases numbered 4, after V lost 4 bases and J lost 0 bases. The CDR3 runs 16 residues. Comments on this clone: Its specificity is not known.

The receptor was derived from an adult who received the AZD1222 COVID-19 vaccine. The sample in question was peripheral blood, obtained 28 days after the second AZD1222 dose. The rearrangement uses TRBV7-6 and TRBJ1-3; 9 nucleotides agree with TRBD1. DNA of the CDR3: TGTGCCAGCAGCTCGGGACAGGGAGGCTCTGGAAACACCATATATTTT. Protein sequence: CASSSGQGGSGNTIYF.